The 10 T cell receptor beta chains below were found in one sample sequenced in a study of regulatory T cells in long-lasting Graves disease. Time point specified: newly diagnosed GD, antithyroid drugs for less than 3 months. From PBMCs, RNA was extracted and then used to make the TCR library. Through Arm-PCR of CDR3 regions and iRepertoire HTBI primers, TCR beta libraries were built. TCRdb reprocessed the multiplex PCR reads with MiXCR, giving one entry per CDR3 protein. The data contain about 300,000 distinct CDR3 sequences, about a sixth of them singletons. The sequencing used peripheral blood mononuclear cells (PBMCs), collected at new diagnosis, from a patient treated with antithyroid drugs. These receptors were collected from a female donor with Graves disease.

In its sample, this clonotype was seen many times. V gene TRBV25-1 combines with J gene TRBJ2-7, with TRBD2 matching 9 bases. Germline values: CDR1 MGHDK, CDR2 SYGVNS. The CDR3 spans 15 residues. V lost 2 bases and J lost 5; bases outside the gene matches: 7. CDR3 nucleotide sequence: TGTGCCAGCAGTGAACCTCGCGGACTAGCGCACGAGCAGTACTTC. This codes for CASSEPRGLAHEQYF.

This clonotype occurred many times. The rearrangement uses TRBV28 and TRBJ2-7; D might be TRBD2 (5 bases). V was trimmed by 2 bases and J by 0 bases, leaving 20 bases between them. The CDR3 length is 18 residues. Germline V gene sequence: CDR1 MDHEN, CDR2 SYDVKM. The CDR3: CASSLPRSWGELSYEQYF. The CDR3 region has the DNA TGTGCCAGCAGTTTACCCCGATCTTGGGGAGAGCTCTCCTACGAGCAGTACTTC.

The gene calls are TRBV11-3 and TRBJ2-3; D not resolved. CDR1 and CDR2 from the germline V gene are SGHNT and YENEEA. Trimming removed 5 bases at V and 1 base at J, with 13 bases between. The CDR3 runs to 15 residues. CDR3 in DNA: TGTGCCAGCAGCCACTCACGACTCCGCACAGATACGCAGTATTTT. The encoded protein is CASSHSRLRTDTQYF. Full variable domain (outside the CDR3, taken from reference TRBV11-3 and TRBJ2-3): EAGVVQSPRYKIIEKKQPVAFWCNPISGHNTLYWYLQNLGQGPELLIRYENEEAVDDSQLPKDRFSAERLKGVDSTLKIQPAELGDSAVYLCASSHSRLRTDTQYFGPGTRLTVL.

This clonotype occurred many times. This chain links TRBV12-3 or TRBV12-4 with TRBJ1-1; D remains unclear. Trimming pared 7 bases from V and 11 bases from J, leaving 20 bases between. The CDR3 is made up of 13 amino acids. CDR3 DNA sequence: TGTGCCAGCATCCCCCTGGGGAATTATCAGGCTTTCTTT. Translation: CASIPLGNYQAFF.

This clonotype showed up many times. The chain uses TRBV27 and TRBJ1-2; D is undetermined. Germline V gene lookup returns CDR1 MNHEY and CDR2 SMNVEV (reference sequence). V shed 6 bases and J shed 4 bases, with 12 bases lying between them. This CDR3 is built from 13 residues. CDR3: CASRAGESYGYTF. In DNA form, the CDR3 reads TGTGCCAGCAGGGCCGGGGAGAGCTATGGCTACACCTTC.

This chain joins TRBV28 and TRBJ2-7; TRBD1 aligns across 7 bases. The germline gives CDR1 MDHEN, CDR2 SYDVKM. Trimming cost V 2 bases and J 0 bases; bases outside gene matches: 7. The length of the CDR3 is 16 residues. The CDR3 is CASSLVLTGSSYEQYF. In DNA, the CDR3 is TGTGCCAGCAGTTTAGTCTTGACAGGGAGCTCCTACGAGCAGTACTTC.

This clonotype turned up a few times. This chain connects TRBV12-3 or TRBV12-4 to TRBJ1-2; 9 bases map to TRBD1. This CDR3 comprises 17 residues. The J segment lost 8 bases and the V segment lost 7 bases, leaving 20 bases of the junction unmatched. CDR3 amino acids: CASKLGGTGQGFGGYTF. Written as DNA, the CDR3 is TGTGCCAGCAAATTAGGGGGGACGGGACAGGGTTTTGGAGGCTACACCTTC.

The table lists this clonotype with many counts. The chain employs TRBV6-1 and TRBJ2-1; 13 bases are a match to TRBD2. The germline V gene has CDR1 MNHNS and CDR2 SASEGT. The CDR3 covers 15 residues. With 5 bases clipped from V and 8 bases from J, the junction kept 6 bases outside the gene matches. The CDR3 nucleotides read TGTGCCAGCAGTAGGACTAGCGGGAGTGTGGATGAGCAGTTCTTC. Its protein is CASSRTSGSVDEQFF.

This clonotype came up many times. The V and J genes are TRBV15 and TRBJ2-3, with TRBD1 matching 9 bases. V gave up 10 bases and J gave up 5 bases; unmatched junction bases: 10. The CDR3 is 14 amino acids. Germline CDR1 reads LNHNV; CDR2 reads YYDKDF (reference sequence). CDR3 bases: TGTGCCAGCCAGACAGGGGGAGTGGGAGATACGCAGTATTTT. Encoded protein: CASQTGGVGDTQYF.

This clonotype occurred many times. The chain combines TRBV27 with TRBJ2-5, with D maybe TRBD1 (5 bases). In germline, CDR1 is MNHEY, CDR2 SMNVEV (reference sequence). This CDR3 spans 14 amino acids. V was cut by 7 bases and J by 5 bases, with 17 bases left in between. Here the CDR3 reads CASKFGRGSETQYF. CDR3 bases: TGTGCCAGCAAATTCGGAAGGGGTTCTGAGACCCAGTACTTC.